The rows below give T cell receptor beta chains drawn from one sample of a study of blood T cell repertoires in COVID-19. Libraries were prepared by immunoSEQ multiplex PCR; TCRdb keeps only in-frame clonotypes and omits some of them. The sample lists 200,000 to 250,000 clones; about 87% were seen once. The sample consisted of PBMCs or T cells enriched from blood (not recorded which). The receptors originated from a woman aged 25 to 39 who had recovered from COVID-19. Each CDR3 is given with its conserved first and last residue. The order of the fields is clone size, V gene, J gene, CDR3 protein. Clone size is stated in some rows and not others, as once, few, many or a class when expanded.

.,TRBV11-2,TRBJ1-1,CATEQGIAEAFF
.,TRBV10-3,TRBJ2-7,CAISGKGGTQSYEQYF
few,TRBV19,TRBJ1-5,CASGRSQPQHF
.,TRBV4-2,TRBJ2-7,CASSQEGAGDEQYF
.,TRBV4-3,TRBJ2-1,CASSQAYGSSYNEQFF
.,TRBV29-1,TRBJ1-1,CSVVAGTEAFF
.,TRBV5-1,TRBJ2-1,CASSPEESHNEQFF
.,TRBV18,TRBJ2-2,CASSPFHGAGELFF
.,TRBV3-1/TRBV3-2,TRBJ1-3,CASSQGGGPGNTIYF
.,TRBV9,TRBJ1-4,CASSTQGTNEKLFF
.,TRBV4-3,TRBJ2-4,CASSQGRDSRNIQYF
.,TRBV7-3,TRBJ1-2,CASSPLLPGQESYTF
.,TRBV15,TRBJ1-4,CATNSGGGREKLFF
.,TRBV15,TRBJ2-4,CATSRGELVSKNIQYF
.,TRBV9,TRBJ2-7,CASSVDDWGDEQYF
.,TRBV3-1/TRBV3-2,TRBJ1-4,CASSQDLWRARNEKLFF
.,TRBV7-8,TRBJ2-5,CASSLVGLQETQYF
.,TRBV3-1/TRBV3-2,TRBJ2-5,CASSLRETQYF
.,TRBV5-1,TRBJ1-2,CASSPPLEGAYGYTF
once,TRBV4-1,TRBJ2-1,CASSQHLGYNEQFF
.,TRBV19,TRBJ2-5,CASSPSTGGETQYF
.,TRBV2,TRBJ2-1,CASSRERTSGGAGEQFF